The following is a T cell receptor (beta chain) sequence with its context. This clonotype was observed a few times. It lacks a known antigen. Nothing much larger sits one base from this clone, and base qualities are not available. Systemically healthy Caucasian individuals from Russia, roughly 40 in total and aged about 6 to 95 years, were included as donors. Approximately 11 milliliters of peripheral blood were drawn from each donor into EDTA-treated Vacutainer tubes. Ficoll-Paque density-gradient centrifugation was used to isolate PBMCs, with at least 6.5 million per sample. Trizol reagent was used to extract total RNA from the PBMCs, yielding at least 6 micrograms per sample. For every donor, an aliquot of PBMCs went through flow cytometry to measure the percentages of naive CD45RAhigh/CD27high T cells. These data come from a study of blood T cells in healthy people across ages (dated by TCRdb to the mid-2010s). Looking at the study overall: In model experiments, template switching captured roughly one uniquely barcoded TCR beta cDNA molecule for every two T cells. The donors were divided into four age groups: young (average approximately 17 years), middle-aged (roughly 42), aged (approximately 62) and long-lived (about 84). To avoid experimental bias, donors of different ages were randomly spread across the sequencing lanes. For two donors (one aged 18 to 30 and one aged 80 or older), the study analyzed two additional independent replicas of 1 million unique cDNA reads from the same blood draw. The study measured age-related changes in TCR beta repertoire diversity using deep sequencing normalized with unique cDNA molecular identifiers.

Receptor amplification or capture employed 5' RACE. Sequencing was carried out with an Illumina HiSeq 2500. A second PCR of roughly 7 to 11 cycles was performed with a sample-barcoded 5' primer and a J-beta primer mix. A unique molecular identifier was introduced onto each TCR beta cDNA molecule by a template-switch 5' adaptor carrying 12 random nucleotides. Each sample yielded at least 2.5 million CDR3-containing paired-end reads. First-strand cDNA was synthesized from all RNA with the Mint cDNA synthesis kit, primed by a TRBC-specific oligonucleotide. After uracil-DNA glycosylase treatment, a first 18-cycle PCR used universal primers M1SS and BC2_uni_R on all cDNA. As for how the authors treated the data: Normalization of each sample was performed by random selection of 1 million high-quality reads, each carrying a distinct molecular identifier. Instead of being binned into consensus sequences, reads with shared molecular identifiers were discarded. MiTCR, with a Q25 quality threshold and the strictest error-elimination algorithm, was used for CDR3 identification, clonotype clustering and error correction. A nonparametric unseen species model with Euler transformation was used to estimate lower-bound total TCR beta diversity. TCRdb cleaned the public reads at Q25 with fastp, built clones with MiXCR and kept in-frame beta chains. Each record represents a unique CDR3 protein, reported with the most common genes and DNA among its rows. TCRdb's processing, not the study's, gives the V and J calls here. In all, the sample holds about 1,400,000 distinct CDR3 sequences, and 42% of those were seen once. The top ten clonotypes cover approximately 7.9% of the sample.

Here is what the overall study found, with its caveats: There was a strong correlation between observed TCR beta diversity and the percentage of naive T cells measured by flow cytometry. As age increased, observed TCR beta diversity per million T cells dropped in a roughly linear way, and a significant reduction was already evident by age about 40. Bulk unsorted PBMC profiling prevented conclusive comparison of naive and antigen-experienced compartments. Estimates of total diversity based on one million sequenced T cells were considered lower bounds and underestimates. Donor CMV infection status was unknown, potentially confounding age-related changes in expanded clonotypes. Compared with the aged group, the long-lived group had more naive CD4+ T cells, fewer expanded clones and increased TCR diversity, a pattern suggesting age selection.

The CDR3 covers 15 residues, taking in both the cysteine and the phenylalanine. Of the read, only the CDR3 DNA is kept; its 45 bases are in frame from base 1. From V the trimming removes 5 bases and from J it removes 9 bases, while the gene matches leave 8 bases of the junction unaccounted for. Based on the germline V gene, the CDR1 and CDR2 sequences are SGHTA and FQGNSA. The chain joins TRBV7-2 to TRBJ1-6; 9 junctional bases match TRBD1. The sequencing input was blood. This sequence originates from a woman younger than 35 in good health. The CDR3 reads as follows: CASSTTGGRGSPLHF. In nucleotides, the sequence is TGTGCCAGCAGCACAACAGGGGGCAGAGGTTCACCCCTCCACTTT. The reference TRBV7-2 and TRBJ1-6 proteins fill in what lies around the CDR3, so the full variable domain reads GAGVSQSPSNKVTEKGKDVELRCDPISGHTALYWYRQSLGQGLEFLIYFQGNSAPDKSGLPSDRFSAERTGGSVSTLTIQRTQQEDSAVYLCASSTTGGRGSPLHFGNGTRLTVT.